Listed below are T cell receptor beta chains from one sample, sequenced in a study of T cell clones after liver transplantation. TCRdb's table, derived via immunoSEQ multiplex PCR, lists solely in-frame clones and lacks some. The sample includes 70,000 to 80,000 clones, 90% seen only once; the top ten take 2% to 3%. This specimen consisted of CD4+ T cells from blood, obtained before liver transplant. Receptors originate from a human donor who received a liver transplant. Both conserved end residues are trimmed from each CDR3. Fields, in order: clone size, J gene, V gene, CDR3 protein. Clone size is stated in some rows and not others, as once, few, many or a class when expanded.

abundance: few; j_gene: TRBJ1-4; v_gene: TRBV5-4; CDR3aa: ASSNDLFTTNEKLF
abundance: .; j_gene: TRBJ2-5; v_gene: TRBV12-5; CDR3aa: ASGASGEETQY
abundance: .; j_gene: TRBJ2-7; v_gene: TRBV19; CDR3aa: ASSIKGTGAYEQY
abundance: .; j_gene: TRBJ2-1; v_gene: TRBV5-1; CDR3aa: ASSASSVTGTSGRATSRNEQF
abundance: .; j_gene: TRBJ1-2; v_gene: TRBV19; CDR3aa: ASSIKSGAMYGYT
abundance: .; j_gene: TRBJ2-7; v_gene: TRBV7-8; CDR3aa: ASTPDWDSYEQY
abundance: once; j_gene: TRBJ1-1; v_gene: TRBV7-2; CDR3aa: ASSLTGQKFNTEAF
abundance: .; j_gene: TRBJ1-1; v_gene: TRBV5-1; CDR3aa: ASSLERGHSLNTEAF
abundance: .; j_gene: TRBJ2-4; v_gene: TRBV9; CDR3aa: ASSLGPEVAKNIQY
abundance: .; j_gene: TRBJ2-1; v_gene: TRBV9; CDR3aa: ASSEGTSSYNEQF
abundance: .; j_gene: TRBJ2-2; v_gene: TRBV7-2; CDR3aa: ASSLFGQGTGELF
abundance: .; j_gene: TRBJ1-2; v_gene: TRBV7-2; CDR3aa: ASSSGRQGARNYGYT
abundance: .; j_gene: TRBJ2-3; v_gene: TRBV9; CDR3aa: ASSDGAPTDTQY
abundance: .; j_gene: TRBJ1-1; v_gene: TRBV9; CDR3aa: ASSVAAGGPNTEAF
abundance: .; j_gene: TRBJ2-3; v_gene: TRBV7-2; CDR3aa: ASSLAAGLPTDTQY
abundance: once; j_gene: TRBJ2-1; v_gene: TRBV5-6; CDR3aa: ASSSPGGDEQF
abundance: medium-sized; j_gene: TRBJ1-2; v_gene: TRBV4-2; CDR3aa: ASSQDADYGYT
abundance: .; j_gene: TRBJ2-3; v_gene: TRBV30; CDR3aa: AGTGSLSGDTQY
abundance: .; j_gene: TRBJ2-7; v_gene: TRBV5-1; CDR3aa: ASSSQELSDEQY
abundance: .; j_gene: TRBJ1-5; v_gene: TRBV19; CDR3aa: ASSIEQGLSNQPQH
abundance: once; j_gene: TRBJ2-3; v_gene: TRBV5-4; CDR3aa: ASSFSTDTQY
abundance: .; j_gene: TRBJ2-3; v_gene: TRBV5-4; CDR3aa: ASSFELRTDTQY
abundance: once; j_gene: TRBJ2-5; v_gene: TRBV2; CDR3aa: ASSQTGAVGETQY
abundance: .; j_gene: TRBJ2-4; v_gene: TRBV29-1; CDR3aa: SVERRTESKNIQY
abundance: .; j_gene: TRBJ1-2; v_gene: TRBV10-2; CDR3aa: ASSPGLGYT
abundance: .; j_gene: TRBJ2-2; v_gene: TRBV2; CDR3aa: ASSKQGAQTGELF
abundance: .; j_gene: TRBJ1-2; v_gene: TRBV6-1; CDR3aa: ASRGQGEYGYT
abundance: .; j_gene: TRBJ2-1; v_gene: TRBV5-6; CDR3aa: ASSLASGWSNEQF
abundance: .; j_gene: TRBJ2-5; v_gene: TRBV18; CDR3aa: ASSPFTGHQETQY
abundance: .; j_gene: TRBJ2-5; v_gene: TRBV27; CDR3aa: ASRPIGGAVQETQY
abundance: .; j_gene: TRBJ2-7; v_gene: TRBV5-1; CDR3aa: ASEEDRGGEQY
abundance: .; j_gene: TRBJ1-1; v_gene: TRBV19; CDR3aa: ASSPGQGIGGTEAF
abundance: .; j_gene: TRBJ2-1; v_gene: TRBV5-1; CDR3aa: ASSLSLAYNEQF
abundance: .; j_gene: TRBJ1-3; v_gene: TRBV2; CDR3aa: ASSEGTSWGNTIY
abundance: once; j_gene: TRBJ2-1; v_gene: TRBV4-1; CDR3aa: ASSPLTSGRQYEQF
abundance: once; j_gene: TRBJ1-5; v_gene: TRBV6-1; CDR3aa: ASSEYRPIGPQH
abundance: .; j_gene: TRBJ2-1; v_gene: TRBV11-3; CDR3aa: ASTLGRLSEQF